The source of this T cell receptor (beta chain) is a study of T cells in Graves' hyperthyroidism and ophthalmopathy. The V gene end was trimmed by 2 bases and the J gene end by 7 bases; junction bases not matched to a gene: 10. This CDR3 is built from 14 residues. Germline CDR1 and CDR2: GTSNPN and SVGIG (reference sequence). Template material for amplifying TCR beta CDR3 regions consisted of RNA transcripts. The HTBI primer set was used in a first-round RT-PCR of the TCR CDR3. Each CDR3 protein is one row after TCRdb ran MiXCR on the multiplex PCR reads. Among 340,000 or so distinct CDR3 sequences listed, 15% to 20% were seen once. About this clonotype itself: Its antigen is not identified.

Calling Graves' hyperthyroidism stable meant ophthalmopathy did not progress within 18 months. Study-level results: Blood samples included most of the expanded thyroid clonotypes exceeding 0.001.

Source material: blood. This receptor was identified in a woman aged 45 to 65 with Graves' hyperthyroidism. J is TRBJ1-1 and V is TRBV30, with 7 bases matching TRBD1. Here the CDR3 reads CAWSMGQGVGEAFF. The CDR3, as DNA: TGTGCCTGGAGTATGGGGCAGGGGGTAGGTGAAGCTTTCTTT.